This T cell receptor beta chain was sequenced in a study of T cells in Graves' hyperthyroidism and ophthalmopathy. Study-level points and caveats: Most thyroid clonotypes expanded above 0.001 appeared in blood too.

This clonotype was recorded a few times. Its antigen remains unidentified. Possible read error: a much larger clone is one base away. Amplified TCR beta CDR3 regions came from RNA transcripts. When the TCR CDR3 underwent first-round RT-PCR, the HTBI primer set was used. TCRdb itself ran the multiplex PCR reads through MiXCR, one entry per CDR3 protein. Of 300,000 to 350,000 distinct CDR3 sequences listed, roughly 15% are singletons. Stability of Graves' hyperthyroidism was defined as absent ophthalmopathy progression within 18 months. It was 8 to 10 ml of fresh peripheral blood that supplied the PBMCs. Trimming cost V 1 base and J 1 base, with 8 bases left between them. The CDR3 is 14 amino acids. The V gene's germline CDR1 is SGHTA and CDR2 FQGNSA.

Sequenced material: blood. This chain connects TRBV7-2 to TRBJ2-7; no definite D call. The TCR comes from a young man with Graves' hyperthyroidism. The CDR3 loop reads CASSLVESSYEQYF. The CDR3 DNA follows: TGTGCCAGCAGCTTAGTCGAGTCTTCCTACGAGCAGTACTTC.